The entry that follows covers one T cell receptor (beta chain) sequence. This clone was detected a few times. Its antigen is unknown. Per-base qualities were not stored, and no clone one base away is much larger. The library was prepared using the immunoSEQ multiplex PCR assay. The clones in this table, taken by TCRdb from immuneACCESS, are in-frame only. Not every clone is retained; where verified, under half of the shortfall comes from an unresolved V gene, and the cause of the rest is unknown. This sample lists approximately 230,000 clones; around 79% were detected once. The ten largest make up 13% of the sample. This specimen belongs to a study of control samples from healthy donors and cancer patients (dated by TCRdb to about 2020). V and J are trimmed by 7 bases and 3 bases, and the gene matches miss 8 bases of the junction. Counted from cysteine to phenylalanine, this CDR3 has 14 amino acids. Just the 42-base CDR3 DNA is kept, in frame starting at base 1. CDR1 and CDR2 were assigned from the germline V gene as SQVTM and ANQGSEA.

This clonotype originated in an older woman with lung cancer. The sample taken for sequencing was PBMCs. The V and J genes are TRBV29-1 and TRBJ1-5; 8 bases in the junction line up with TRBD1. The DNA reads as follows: TGCAGCGCGACGACAGGGGACATCAATCAGCCCCAGCATTTT. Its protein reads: CSATTGDINQPQHF.